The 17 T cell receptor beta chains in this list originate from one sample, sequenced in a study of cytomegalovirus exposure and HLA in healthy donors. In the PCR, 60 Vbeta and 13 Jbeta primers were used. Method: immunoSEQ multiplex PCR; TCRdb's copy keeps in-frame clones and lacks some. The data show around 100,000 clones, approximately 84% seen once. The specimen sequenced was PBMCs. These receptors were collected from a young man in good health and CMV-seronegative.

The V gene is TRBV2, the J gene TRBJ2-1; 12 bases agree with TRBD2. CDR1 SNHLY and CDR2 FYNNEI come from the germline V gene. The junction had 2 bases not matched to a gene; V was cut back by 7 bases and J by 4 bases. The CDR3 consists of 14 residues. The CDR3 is CASTGLAGYNEQFF. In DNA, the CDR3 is TGTGCCAGCACTGGACTAGCGGGATACAATGAGCAGTTCTTC.

The CDR3 coding sequence is TGCAGCGTTGGAGGACTAGGGAACGCCTACGAGCAGTACTTC. Residues: CSVGGLGNAYEQYF. The chain has TRBV29-1 and TRBJ2-7, with TRBD2 matching over 7 bases. CDR3 length: 14 amino acids. V trimming: 4 bases; J trimming: 2 bases; junction bases outside the gene matches: 8. Germline assignment: CDR1 SQVTM and CDR2 ANQGSEA.

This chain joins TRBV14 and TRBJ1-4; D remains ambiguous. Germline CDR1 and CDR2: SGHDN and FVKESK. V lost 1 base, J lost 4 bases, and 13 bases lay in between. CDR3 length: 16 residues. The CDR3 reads CASSQAEWPHNEKLFF. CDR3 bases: TGTGCCAGCAGCCAAGCGGAGTGGCCGCATAATGAAAAACTGTTTTTT.

The CDR3, as DNA: TGTGCCAGTAGTATCAGGGGAGCTAATGAAAAACTGTTTTTT. Its protein product is CASSIRGANEKLFF. V usage is TRBV19 and J usage is TRBJ1-4, with a tentative D call TRBD1 (6 bases). In germline, CDR1 is LNHDA, CDR2 SQIVND (reference sequence). The CDR3 is 14 residues long. Trimming took 3 bases from V and 3 from J, leaving 8 bases between them.

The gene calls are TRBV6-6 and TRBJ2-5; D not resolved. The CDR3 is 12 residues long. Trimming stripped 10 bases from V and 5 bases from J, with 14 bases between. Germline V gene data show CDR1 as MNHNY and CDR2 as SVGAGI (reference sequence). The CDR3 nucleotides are TGTGCCACCTCCCCCAACGGTGAGACCCAGTACTTC. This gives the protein CATSPNGETQYF.

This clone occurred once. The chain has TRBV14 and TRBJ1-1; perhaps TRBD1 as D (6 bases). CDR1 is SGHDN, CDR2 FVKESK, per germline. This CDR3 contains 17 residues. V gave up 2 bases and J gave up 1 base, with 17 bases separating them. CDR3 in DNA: TGTGCCAGCAGCCAACTGGGGGCAGGCATAACGAACACTGAAGCTTTCTTT. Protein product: CASSQLGAGITNTEAFF. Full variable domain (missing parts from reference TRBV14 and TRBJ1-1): EAGVTQFPSHSVIEKGQTVTLRCDPISGHDNLYWYRRVMGKEIKFLLHFVKESKQDESGMPNNRFLAERTGGTYSTLKVQPAELEDSGVYFCASSQLGAGITNTEAFFGQGTRLTVV.

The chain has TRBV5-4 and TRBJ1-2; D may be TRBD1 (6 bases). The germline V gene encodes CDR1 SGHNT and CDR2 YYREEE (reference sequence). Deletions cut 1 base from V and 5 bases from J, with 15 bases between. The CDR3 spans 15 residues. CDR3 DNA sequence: TGTGCCAGCAGCTTGTCAGGGGTTCCCGTATATGGCTACACCTTC. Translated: CASSLSGVPVYGYTF.

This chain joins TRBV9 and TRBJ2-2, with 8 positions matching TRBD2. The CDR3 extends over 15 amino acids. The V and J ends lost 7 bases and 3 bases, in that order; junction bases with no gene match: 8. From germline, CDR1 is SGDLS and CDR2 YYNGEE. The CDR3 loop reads CASAKGLEDTGELFF. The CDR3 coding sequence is TGTGCCAGCGCAAAGGGACTAGAGGACACCGGGGAGCTGTTTTTT.

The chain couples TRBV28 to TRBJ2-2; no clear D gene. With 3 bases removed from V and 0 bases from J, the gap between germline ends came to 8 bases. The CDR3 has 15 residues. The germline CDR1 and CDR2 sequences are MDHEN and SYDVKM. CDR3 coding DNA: TGTGCCAGCAGTTTCCCCCCTCCGAACACCGGGGAGCTGTTTTTT. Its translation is CASSFPPPNTGELFF.

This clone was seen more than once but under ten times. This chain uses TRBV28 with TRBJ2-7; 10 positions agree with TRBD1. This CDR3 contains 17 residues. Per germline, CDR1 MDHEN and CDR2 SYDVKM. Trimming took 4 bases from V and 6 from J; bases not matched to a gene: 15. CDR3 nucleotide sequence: TGTGCCAGCAGTTACCTGACAGGGGGCAAAATCAAGGGCGAGCAGTACTTC. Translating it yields CASSYLTGGKIKGEQYF.

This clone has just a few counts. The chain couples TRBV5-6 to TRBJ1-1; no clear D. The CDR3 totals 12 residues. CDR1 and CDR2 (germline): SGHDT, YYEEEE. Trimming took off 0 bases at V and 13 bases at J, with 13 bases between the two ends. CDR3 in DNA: TGTGCCAGCAGCTTGGGAGGCGGGCGAGGTTTCTTT. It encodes CASSLGGGRGFF.

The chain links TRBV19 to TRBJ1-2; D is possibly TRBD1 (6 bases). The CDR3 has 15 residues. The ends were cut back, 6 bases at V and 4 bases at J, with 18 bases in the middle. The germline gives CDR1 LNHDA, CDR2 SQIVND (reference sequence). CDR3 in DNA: TGTGCCAGTAGGTTTGGAACAGGGCCCACCTATGGCTACACCTTC. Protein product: CASRFGTGPTYGYTF.

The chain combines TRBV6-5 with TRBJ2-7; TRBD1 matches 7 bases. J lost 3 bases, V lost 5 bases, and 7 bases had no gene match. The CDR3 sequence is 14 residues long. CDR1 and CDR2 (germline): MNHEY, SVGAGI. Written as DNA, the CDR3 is TGTGCCAGCAGTCCCAGGACAGGAAACTACGAGCAGTACTTC. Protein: CASSPRTGNYEQYF.

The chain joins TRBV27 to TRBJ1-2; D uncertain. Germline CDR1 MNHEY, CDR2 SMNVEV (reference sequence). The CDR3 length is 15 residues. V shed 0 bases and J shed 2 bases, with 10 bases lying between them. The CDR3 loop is CASSLSGGLNYGYTF. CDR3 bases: TGTGCCAGCAGTTTATCGGGCGGACTAAACTATGGCTACACCTTC.

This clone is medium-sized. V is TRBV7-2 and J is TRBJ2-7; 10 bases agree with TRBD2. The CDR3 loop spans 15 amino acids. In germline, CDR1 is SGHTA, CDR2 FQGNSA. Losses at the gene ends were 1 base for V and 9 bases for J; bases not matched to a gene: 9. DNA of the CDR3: TGTGCCAGCAGCTTAGGTCCTAGCGGGAGTTCACGGCAGTACTTC. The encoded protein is CASSLGPSGSSRQYF.

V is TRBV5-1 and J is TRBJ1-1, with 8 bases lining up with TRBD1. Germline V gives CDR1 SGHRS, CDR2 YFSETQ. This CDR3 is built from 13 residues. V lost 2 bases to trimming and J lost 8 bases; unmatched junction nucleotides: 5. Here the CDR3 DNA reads TGCGCCAGCAGCTTAACAGGGGGTGGGGAAGCTTTCTTT. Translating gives CASSLTGGGEAFF.

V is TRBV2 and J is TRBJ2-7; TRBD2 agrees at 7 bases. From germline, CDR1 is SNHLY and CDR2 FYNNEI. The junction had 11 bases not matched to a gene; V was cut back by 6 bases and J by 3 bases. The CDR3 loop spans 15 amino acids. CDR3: CASSAGRSHLYEQYF. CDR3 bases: TGTGCCAGCAGCGCCGGGAGGTCTCACCTCTACGAGCAGTACTTC.